This TCR beta chain originates from a study of T cell repertoires in cytomegalovirus infection. Study context: Public TCR beta signature analysis indicated the presence of both CMV infection and matching HLA type.

From the reads, TCRdb called clonotypes with MiXCR, one entry per CDR3 protein. This table holds about 300,000 distinct CDR3 sequences, roughly 25% found once. In this sample, this clonotype turned up a few times. Its antigen is still unknown. Study-wide findings and caveats: Across the ex vivo response, the dominant clonotypes were HLA-C-restricted CMV-specific TCR beta clonotypes. The cumulative frequency of public TCR beta families distinguished individuals who carried CMV together with the relevant HLA.

V shed 5 bases, J shed 2 bases, and the junction held 5 bases outside the gene matches. Germline CDR1 and CDR2: SNHLY and FYNNEI. This CDR3 region has 15 residues. This clonotype was sampled from a human donor in good health (CMV status not recorded). Some clones in this sample may be carry-over from other donors' samples. The source material was PBMCs. The V gene is TRBV2, the J gene TRBJ2-3; 9 bases are a match to TRBD2. CDR3 sequence: CASSLAGLPTDTQYF. CDR3 nucleotides: TGTGCCAGCAGTCTAGCGGGACTACCCACAGATACGCAGTATTTT.